The 7 T cell receptor beta chains given below trace back to one sample, sequenced in a study of cytomegalovirus exposure and HLA in healthy donors. Method: immunoSEQ multiplex PCR; TCRdb's copy keeps in-frame clones and lacks some. The sample comprises fewer than 200,000 clones, around nine tenths of which are singletons, and less than 3% rests with the top ten. The sample comprised PBMCs. All receptors come from a man aged 18 to 30 in good health and CMV-seropositive.

The table lists this clone with a few counts. The chain couples TRBV9 to TRBJ1-2; D perhaps matches TRBD1 (6 bases). CDR1 and CDR2 (germline): SGDLS, YYNGEE. Trimming removed 4 bases at V and 8 bases at J, with 15 bases between. CDR3 length: 13 amino acids. For the CDR3, the DNA is TGTGCCAGCAGCCCGAACGGGGGGCTCGGCTACACCTTC. Its protein product is CASSPNGGLGYTF.

The chain employs TRBV6-5 and TRBJ2-1; tentative D call: TRBD2 (5 bases). The germline gives CDR1 MNHEY, CDR2 SVGAGI. Trimming stripped 0 bases from V and 2 bases from J, with 8 bases between. The CDR3 is 15 residues long. CDR3 sequence (DNA): TGTGCCAGCAGTTACTCTAGCGAAACCTACAATGAGCAGTTCTTC. Translation: CASSYSSETYNEQFF.

V usage is TRBV30 and J usage is TRBJ1-1; 9 bases line up with TRBD1. V lost 2 bases, J lost 7 bases, and 5 bases stayed unmatched. The germline gives CDR1 GTSNPN, CDR2 SVGIG (reference sequence). CDR3 length: 13 amino acids. In DNA form, the CDR3 reads TGTGCCTGGAGTTTACAGGGGGCCCTTGAAGCTTTCTTT. Translated: CAWSLQGALEAFF. Using reference TRBV30 and TRBJ1-1 for the parts outside the CDR3, the full variable domain is SQTIHQWPATLVQPVGSPLSLECTVEGTSNPNLYWYRQAAGRGLQLLFYSVGIGQISSEVPQNLSASRPQDRQFILSSKKLLLSDSGFYLCAWSLQGALEAFFGQGTRLTVV.

This CDR3 is CASSLGQGGYEQYF. Written as DNA, the CDR3 is TGTGCCAGCAGTTTGGGACAGGGAGGGTACGAGCAGTACTTC. V and J are TRBV28 and TRBJ2-7, with TRBD1 identical over 9 bases. Germline V gene lookup returns CDR1 MDHEN and CDR2 SYDVKM. The CDR3 has 14 residues. The ends lost 3 bases at V and 4 bases at J; junction bases unmatched: 4.

The V and J genes are TRBV2 and TRBJ2-3; D call uncertain. CDR1 and CDR2 (germline): SNHLY, FYNNEI. CDR3 length: 13 residues. V lost 4 bases and J 7 bases, leaving 12 bases between the germline ends. CDR3 coding DNA: TGTGCCAGCAGTGGAGGTGAGCTGAATACGCAGTATTTT. Amino acids: CASSGGELNTQYF.

The chain is built from TRBV9 and TRBJ2-3; a weak D match, TRBD2 (6 bases). This CDR3 has 14 amino acids. CDR1 is SGDLS and CDR2 is YYNGEE in the germline V gene. Trimming shortened V by 1 base and J by 3 bases, and 9 bases separated the two germline ends. Written as DNA, the CDR3 is TGTGCCAGCAGCGTATCAGGGAGGACAGATACGCAGTATTTT. Residues: CASSVSGRTDTQYF.

The chain is built from TRBV6-4 and TRBJ2-1; 9 nucleotides line up with TRBD1. The CDR3 runs to 15 residues. The germline CDR1 and CDR2 sequences are MRHNA and SNTAGT. Trimming removed 7 bases from V and 2 bases from J; junction bases left unmatched: 6. The CDR3: CASNRDREAYNEQFF. The CDR3 coding sequence is TGTGCCAGCAACCGGGACAGGGAGGCCTACAATGAGCAGTTCTTC.